The 21 T cell receptor beta chains reported below all come from one sample, sequenced in a study of Ad26.COV2.S vaccination and SARS-CoV-2 variants. TCRdb's table, derived via immunoSEQ multiplex PCR, lists solely in-frame clones and lacks some. The table lists about 180,000 clones, around nine tenths of them singletons. The sample was peripheral blood, taken after recovery from COVID-19. The receptors were gathered from a human donor who had recovered from COVID-19.

This chain links TRBV2 with TRBJ1-1; maybe TRBD1 (6 bases). The V gene's germline CDR1 is SNHLY and CDR2 FYNNEI. The CDR3 totals 14 residues. The germline V and J ends were trimmed by 5 bases and 5 bases, with 15 bases remaining between them. CDR3 region: CASSLGGPRTEAFF. CDR3 bases: TGTGCCAGCAGTTTGGGGGGGCCGAGGACTGAAGCTTTCTTT.

This clone was counted once. The chain recombines TRBV5-6 with TRBJ1-3; D not resolved. The germline V and J ends were trimmed by 4 bases and 1 base, with 9 bases remaining between them. Per the germline V gene, CDR1 is SGHDT and CDR2 is YYEEEE. The CDR3 runs 14 residues. In DNA, the CDR3 is TGTGCCAGCAGCCCCTCTGTTTCTGGAAACACCATATATTTT. Translated: CASSPSVSGNTIYF.

The chain carries TRBV4-2 and TRBJ1-1; 10 positions match TRBD1. With V trimmed by 4 bases and J by 6 bases, 11 bases remained unmatched. The CDR3 runs to 16 residues. Germline lookup yields CDR1 LGHNA and CDR2 YNFKEQ. The CDR3 DNA is TGTGCCAGCAGCCCGACAGGGACAGGGGTATTTGCTGAAGCTTTCTTT. Its translation is CASSPTGTGVFAEAFF.

This clone is a singleton in its sample. The J gene is TRBJ2-3, the V gene TRBV9; D uncertain. This CDR3 contains 13 residues. The V gene lost 4 bases and the J gene lost 1 base, with 7 bases spanning the gap. The germline V gene encodes CDR1 SGDLS and CDR2 YYNGEE. The CDR3 DNA reads TGTGCCAGCAGCTTCGAAGGCACAGATACGCAGTATTTT. It is translated as CASSFEGTDTQYF.

The J gene is TRBJ2-5, the V gene TRBV25-1; D gene uncertain. The CDR3 runs to 14 residues. V lost 1 base to trimming and J lost 3 bases, with 9 bases between them. Germline V CDR1 and CDR2: MGHDK, SYGVNS. The CDR3 loop reads CASSESHGKETQYF. The CDR3 region has the DNA TGTGCCAGCAGTGAATCACACGGAAAAGAGACCCAGTACTTC.

The chain couples TRBV4-1 to TRBJ1-1; D possibly corresponds to TRBD1 (5 bases). V was pared by 5 bases and J by 3 bases, with 19 bases between. From germline, CDR1 is MGHRA and CDR2 YSYEKL. The CDR3 runs 16 residues. The CDR3 nucleotides read TGCGCCAGCAGCGACAGCTCGGCGGGGGTTGACACTGAAGCTTTCTTT. It is translated as CASSDSSAGVDTEAFF.

The V call is TRBV7-9, the J call TRBJ2-6, with a weak D call TRBD2 (5 bases). V dropped 2 bases and J dropped 3 bases, with 11 bases sitting between them. The CDR3 totals 16 residues. Germline V gene data show CDR1 as SEHNR and CDR2 as FQNEAQ (reference sequence). CDR3 loop: CASSLFGVDGANVLTF. CDR3 sequence (DNA): TGTGCCAGCAGCTTATTCGGGGTAGATGGGGCCAACGTCCTGACTTTC.

V and J are TRBV14 and TRBJ2-1; TRBD2 matches 13 bases. V was pared by 3 bases and J by 4 bases, with 6 bases of the junction left unmatched. The length of the CDR3 is 17 residues. CDR1 is SGHDN and CDR2 is FVKESK in the germline V gene. The CDR3 DNA sequence: TGTGCCAGCAGCCATGGGACTAGCGGGATGGGATACAATGAGCAGTTCTTC. It translates to CASSHGTSGMGYNEQFF. The full variable domain, with the rest looked up from reference TRBV14 and TRBJ2-1, is EAGVTQFPSHSVIEKGQTVTLRCDPISGHDNLYWYRRVMGKEIKFLLHFVKESKQDESGMPNNRFLAERTGGTYSTLKVQPAELEDSGVYFCASSHGTSGMGYNEQFFGPGTRLTVL.

This clone showed up just a few times. The chain has TRBV6-5 and TRBJ1-5, with a possible D match to TRBD1 (6 bases). The V and J ends lost 6 bases and 1 base respectively, with 10 bases between them. The CDR3 consists of 14 residues. From germline, CDR1 is MNHEY and CDR2 SVGAGI. CDR3 loop: CASRQGVSNQPQHF. As DNA, the CDR3 is TGTGCCAGCAGACAGGGAGTAAGCAATCAGCCCCAGCATTTT.

The chain carries TRBV3-1 (or the pseudogene TRBV3-2) and TRBJ2-2; 14 nucleotides match TRBD2. The germline CDR1 and CDR2 sequences are LGHDT and YNNKEL (reference sequence). The CDR3 contains 18 residues. J was trimmed by 5 bases and V by 2 bases; bases with no gene match: 7. The CDR3 reads CASSQRGTSGRRTGELFF. The CDR3 region has the DNA TGTGCCAGCAGCCAACGCGGGACTAGCGGGAGAAGGACCGGGGAGCTGTTTTTT.

The chain combines TRBV28 with TRBJ1-2; no clear D gene. CDR1 and CDR2 from the germline V gene are MDHEN and SYDVKM. The CDR3 runs 15 residues. The V end lost 6 bases, the J end lost 4 bases, and 18 bases lay between the germline ends. The CDR3: CASSTSGPNFYGYTF. DNA for the CDR3: TGTGCCAGCAGCACCTCCGGGCCGAACTTCTATGGCTACACCTTC.

This clone was seen a single time. The V call is TRBV5-4, the J call TRBJ1-1, with D unclear. Trimming pared 4 bases from V and 6 bases from J, leaving 13 bases between. This CDR3 is built from 13 residues. Germline CDR1 reads SGHNT; CDR2 reads YYREEE (reference sequence). For the CDR3, the DNA is TGTGCCAGCAGCGTCGTGGGAGGAGCTGAAGCTTTCTTT. Amino acids: CASSVVGGAEAFF. Looking up the rest from reference TRBV5-4 and TRBJ1-1 gives the full variable domain: ETGVTQSPTHLIKTRGQQVTLRCSSQSGHNTVSWYQQALGQGPQFIFQYYREEENGRGNFPPRFSGLQFPNYSSELNVNALELDDSALYLCASSVVGGAEAFFGQGTRLTVV.

The chain recombines TRBV5-4 with TRBJ2-1; 10 bases line up with TRBD2. CDR1 and CDR2 (germline): SGHNT, YYREEE (reference sequence). This CDR3 contains 16 residues. J gave up 6 bases and V 4 bases, and 10 bases lay outside the gene matches. The CDR3 DNA reads TGTGCCAGCAGCGCCCTAAAGCGGGGGGGCCGCAATGAGCAGTTCTTC. Translated: CASSALKRGGRNEQFF.

The J gene is TRBJ2-1, the V gene TRBV5-1, with TRBD2 as a possible D gene (5 bases). The length of the CDR3 is 12 residues. Germline loops: CDR1 SGHRS, CDR2 YFSETQ. V lost 0 bases, J lost 7 bases, and 5 bases lay in between. CDR3 bases: TGCGCCAGCAGCTTGGGAGGGAATGAGCAGTTCTTC. Its protein product is CASSLGGNEQFF.

The chain employs TRBV7-9 and TRBJ2-1; 11 positions agree with TRBD1. J lost 9 bases, V lost 0 bases, and 13 bases had no gene match. Germline V gives CDR1 SEHNR, CDR2 FQNEAQ (reference sequence). CDR3 size: 18 residues. The CDR3 DNA reads TGTGCCAGCAGCTTAGCTACGTCATCCGGACAGGGGGCGGGTGAGCAGTTCTTC. This gives the protein CASSLATSSGQGAGEQFF.

The chain couples TRBV6-5 to TRBJ2-5; 8 bases agree with TRBD1. V shed 5 bases and J 4 bases; nucleotides not matched to a gene: 9. Germline V CDR1 and CDR2: MNHEY, SVGAGI. The CDR3 consists of 15 residues. The CDR3 spells CASSSYRGLGETQYF. The CDR3 DNA sequence: TGTGCCAGCAGTAGCTACAGGGGGTTAGGAGAGACCCAGTACTTC.

This clone has more than one count but fewer than ten. V gene TRBV6-1 combines with J gene TRBJ1-2; no firm D call. V lost 0 bases and J lost 5, with 10 bases in between. Germline lookup yields CDR1 MNHNS and CDR2 SASEGT. The CDR3 spans 14 residues. The CDR3 loop reads CASSEARLRYGYTF. CDR3 nucleotides: TGTGCCAGCAGTGAAGCGCGGCTACGGTATGGCTACACCTTC.

This clone has just a few counts. V gene TRBV7-9 combines with J gene TRBJ2-1, with D perhaps assigned TRBD1 or TRBD2 (6 bases each). V was cut by 4 bases and J by 3 bases, with 19 bases left in between. The germline V gene has CDR1 SEHNR and CDR2 FQNEAQ (reference sequence). CDR3 size: 17 residues. The CDR3 loop is CASSSKGGDRNYNEQFF. The CDR3 DNA reads as TGTGCCAGCAGCTCTAAGGGGGGCGACAGAAACTACAATGAGCAGTTCTTC.

The CDR3: CASSYKTATSEAFF. The CDR3 DNA follows: TGTGCCAGCAGCTATAAAACGGCCACCTCTGAAGCTTTCTTT. J is TRBJ1-1 and V is TRBV7-3; no firm D call. The CDR3 totals 14 residues. Germline assignment: CDR1 SGHTA and CDR2 FQGTGA. Trimming removed 4 bases from V and 6 bases from J, with 15 bases in between.

Details on this clone: A junction boundary mismatches the germline segment, possibly from a read error. The rearrangement links TRBV18 to TRBJ1-2; D is uncertain. Germline assignment: CDR1 KGHSH and CDR2 LQKENI. There are 15 residues in the CDR3. CDR3 bases: TGTGCCAGCCCACCGGCGGGTAGGCCAGAATATGGCTACACCTTC. Translation gives CASPPAGRPEYGYTF.

This rearrangement joins TRBV6-2 or TRBV6-3 to TRBJ2-3, with a possible D match to TRBD2 (5 bases). Germline V gene sequence: CDR1 MNHEY, CDR2 SVGEGT. The CDR3 length is 17 residues. Trimming shortened V by 6 bases and J by 2 bases, and 21 bases separated the two germline ends. The CDR3 region is CASSLVRLWVFTDTQYF. The CDR3 DNA reads TGTGCCAGCAGCCTGGTTAGACTATGGGTTTTCACAGATACGCAGTATTTT.